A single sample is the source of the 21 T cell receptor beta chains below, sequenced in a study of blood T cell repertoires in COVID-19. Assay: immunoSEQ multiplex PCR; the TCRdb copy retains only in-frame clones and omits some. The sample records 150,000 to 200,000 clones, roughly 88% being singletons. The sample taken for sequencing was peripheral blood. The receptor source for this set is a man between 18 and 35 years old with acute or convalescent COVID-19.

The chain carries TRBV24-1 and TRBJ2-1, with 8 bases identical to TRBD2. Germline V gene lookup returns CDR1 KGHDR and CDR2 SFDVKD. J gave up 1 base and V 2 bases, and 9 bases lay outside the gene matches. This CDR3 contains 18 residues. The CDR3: CATSDSSSGHKSYNEQFF. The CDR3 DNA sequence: TGTGCCACCAGTGATTCCTCTAGCGGGCACAAGTCCTACAATGAGCAGTTCTTC.

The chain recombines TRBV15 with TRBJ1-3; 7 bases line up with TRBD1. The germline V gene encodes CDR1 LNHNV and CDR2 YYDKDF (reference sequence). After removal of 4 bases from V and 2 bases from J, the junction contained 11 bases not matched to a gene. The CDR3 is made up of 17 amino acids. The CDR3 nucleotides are TGTGCCACCAGCACCCGGACAGGCCAAGCTACTGGAAACACCATATATTTT. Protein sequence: CATSTRTGQATGNTIYF. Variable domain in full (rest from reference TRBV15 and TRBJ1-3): DAMVIQNPRYQVTQFGKPVTLSCSQTLNHNVMYWYQQKSSQAPKLLFHYYDKDFNNEADTPDNFQSRRPNTSFCFLDIRSPGLGDTAMYLCATSTRTGQATGNTIYFGEGSWLTVV.

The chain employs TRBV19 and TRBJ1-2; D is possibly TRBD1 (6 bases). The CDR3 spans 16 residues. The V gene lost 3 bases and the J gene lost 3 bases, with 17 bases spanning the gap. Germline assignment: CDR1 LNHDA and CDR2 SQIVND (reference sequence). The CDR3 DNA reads TGTGCCAGTAGTATGCGTTTCACAGGGTTAGACTATGGCTACACCTTC. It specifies CASSMRFTGLDYGYTF.

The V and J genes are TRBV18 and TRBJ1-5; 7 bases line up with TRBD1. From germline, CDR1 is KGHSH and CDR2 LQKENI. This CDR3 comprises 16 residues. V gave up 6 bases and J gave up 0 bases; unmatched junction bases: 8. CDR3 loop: CASSVGTAYSNQPQHF. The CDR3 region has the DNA TGTGCCAGCTCTGTTGGGACAGCGTATAGCAATCAGCCCCAGCATTTT.

The CDR3 loop is CSGRQQGGYTEAFF. The CDR3 DNA is TGCAGCGGACGGCAACAGGGAGGGTACACTGAAGCTTTCTTT. V is TRBV29-1 and J is TRBJ1-1, with a possible D match to TRBD1 (6 bases). Between the trimmed V and J ends, which lost 7 bases and 3 bases, there was a span of 18 bases. The germline gives CDR1 SQVTM, CDR2 ANQGSEA. The CDR3 has 14 amino acids.

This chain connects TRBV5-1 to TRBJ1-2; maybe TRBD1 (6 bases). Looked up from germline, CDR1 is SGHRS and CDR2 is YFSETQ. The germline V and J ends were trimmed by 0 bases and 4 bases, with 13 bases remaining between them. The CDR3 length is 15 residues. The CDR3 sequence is CASSLGEIQGYGYTF. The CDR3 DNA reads TGCGCCAGCAGCTTGGGGGAAATACAGGGCTATGGCTACACCTTC. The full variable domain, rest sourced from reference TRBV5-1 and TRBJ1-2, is KAGVTQTPRYLIKTRGQQVTLSCSPISGHRSVSWYQQTPGQGLQFLFEYFSETQRNKGNFPGRFSGRQFSNSRSEMNVSTLELGDSALYLCASSLGEIQGYGYTFGSGTRLTVV.

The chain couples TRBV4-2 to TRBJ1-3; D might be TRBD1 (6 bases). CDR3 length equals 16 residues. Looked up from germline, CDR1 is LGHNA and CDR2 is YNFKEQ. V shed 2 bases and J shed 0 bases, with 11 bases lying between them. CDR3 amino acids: CASSQPGQLSGNTIYF. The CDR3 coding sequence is TGTGCCAGCAGCCAACCCGGACAGCTCTCTGGAAACACCATATATTTT.

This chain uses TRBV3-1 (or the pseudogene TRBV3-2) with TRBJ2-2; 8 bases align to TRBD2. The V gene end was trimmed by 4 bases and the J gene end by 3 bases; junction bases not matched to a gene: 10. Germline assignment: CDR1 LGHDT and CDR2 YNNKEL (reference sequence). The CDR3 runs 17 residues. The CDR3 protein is CASSLWTTSVDTGELFF. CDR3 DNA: TGTGCCAGCAGCCTATGGACGACTAGCGTAGACACCGGGGAGCTGTTTTTT.

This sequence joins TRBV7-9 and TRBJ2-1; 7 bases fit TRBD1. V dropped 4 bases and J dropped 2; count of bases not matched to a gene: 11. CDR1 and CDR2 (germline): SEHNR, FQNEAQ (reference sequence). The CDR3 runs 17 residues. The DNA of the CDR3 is TGTGCCAGCAGCTCATTGCTCCTGACAGGGACCTACAATGAGCAGTTCTTC. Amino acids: CASSSLLLTGTYNEQFF.

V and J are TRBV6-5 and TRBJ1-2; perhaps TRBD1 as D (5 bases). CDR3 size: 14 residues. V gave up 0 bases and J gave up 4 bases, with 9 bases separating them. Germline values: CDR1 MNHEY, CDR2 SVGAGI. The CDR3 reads CASSYSSGLYGYTF. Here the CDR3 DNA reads TGTGCCAGCAGTTACTCTTCGGGACTCTATGGCTACACCTTC.

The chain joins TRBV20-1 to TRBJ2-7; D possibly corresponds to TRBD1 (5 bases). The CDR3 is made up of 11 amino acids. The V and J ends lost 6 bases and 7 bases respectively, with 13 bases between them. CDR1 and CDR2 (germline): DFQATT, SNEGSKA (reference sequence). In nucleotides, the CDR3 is TGCAGTGCACAGGACACGAGGGAGCAGTACTTC. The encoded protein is CSAQDTREQYF.

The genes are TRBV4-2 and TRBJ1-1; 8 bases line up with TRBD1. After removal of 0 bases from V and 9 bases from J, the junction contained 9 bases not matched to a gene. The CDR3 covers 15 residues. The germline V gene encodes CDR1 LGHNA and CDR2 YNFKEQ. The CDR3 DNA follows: TGTGCCAGCAGCCAAGATTTTGGAACAGGGGGACAAGCTTTCTTT. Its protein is CASSQDFGTGGQAFF.

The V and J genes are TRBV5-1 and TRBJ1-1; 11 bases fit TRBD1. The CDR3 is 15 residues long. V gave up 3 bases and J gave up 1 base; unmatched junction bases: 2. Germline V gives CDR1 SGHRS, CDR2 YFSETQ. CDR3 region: CASSYGQGANTEAFF. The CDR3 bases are TGCGCCAGCAGCTACGGACAGGGGGCGAACACTGAAGCTTTCTTT.

The CDR3 nucleotides read TGTGCCAGCAGCGTCCAGGGAGGAGCAGAGACCCAGTACTTC. Protein: CASSVQGGAETQYF. J is TRBJ2-5 and V is TRBV7-2, with D perhaps matching TRBD2 (6 bases). Trimming left V 5 bases short and J 4 bases short, with 14 bases between. The CDR3 is 14 residues long. Germline loops: CDR1 SGHTA, CDR2 FQGNSA.

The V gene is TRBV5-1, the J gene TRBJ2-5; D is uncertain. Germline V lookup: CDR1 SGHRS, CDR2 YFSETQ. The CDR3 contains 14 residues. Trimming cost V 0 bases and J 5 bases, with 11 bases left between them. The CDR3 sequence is CASSLGPQRETQYF. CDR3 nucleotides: TGCGCCAGCAGCTTGGGCCCCCAGAGGGAGACCCAGTACTTC.

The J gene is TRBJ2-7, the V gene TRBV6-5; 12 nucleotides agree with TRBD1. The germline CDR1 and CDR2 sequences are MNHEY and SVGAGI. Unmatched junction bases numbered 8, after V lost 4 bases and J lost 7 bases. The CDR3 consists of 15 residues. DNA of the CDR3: TGTGCCAGCAGTTGGTTCGGGACAGGGGGCGAAGAGCAGTACTTC. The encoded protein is CASSWFGTGGEEQYF.

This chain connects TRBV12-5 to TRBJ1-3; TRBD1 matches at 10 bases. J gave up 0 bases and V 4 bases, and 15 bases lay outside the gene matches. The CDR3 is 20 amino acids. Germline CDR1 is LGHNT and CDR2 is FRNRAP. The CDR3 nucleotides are TGTGCTAGTGGTTCCCCCCTTTCCGGGACAGGGGTCCACTCTGGAAACACCATATATTTT. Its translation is CASGSPLSGTGVHSGNTIYF.

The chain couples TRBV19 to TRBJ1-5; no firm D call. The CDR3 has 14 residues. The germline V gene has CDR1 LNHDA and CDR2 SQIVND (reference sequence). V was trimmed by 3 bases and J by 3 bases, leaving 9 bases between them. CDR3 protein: CASSISLFNQPQHF. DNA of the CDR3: TGTGCCAGTAGTATTTCACTCTTCAATCAGCCCCAGCATTTT. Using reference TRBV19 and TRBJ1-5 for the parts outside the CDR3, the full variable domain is DGGITQSPKYLFRKEGQNVTLSCEQNLNHDAMYWYRQDPGQGLRLIYYSQIVNDFQKGDIAEGYSVSREKKESFPLTVTSAQKNPTAFYLCASSISLFNQPQHFGDGTRLSIL.

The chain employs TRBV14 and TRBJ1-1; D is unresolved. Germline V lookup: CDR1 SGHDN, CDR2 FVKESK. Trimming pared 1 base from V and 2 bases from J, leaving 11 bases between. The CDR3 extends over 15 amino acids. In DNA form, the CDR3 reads TGTGCCAGCAGCCAAGTACAGTTATCAAACACTGAAGCTTTCTTT. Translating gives CASSQVQLSNTEAFF. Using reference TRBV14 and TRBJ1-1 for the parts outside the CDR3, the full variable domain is EAGVTQFPSHSVIEKGQTVTLRCDPISGHDNLYWYRRVMGKEIKFLLHFVKESKQDESGMPNNRFLAERTGGTYSTLKVQPAELEDSGVYFCASSQVQLSNTEAFFGQGTRLTVV.

CDR3 DNA sequence: TGTGCCTTGGCTGGGGAGCGGCCCATCGGGACCCAGTACTTC. Translating it yields CALAGERPIGTQYF. The chain recombines TRBV2 with TRBJ2-5; tentative D call: TRBD2 (5 bases). Germline loops: CDR1 SNHLY, CDR2 FYNNEI. The CDR3 is made up of 14 amino acids. V was shortened by 11 bases and J by 7 bases, with 23 bases between the two germline ends.

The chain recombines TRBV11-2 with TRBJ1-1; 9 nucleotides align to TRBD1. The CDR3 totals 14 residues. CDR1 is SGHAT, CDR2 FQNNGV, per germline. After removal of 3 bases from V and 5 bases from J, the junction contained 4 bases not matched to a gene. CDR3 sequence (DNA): TGTGCCAGCAGCTTGAGGGACAGGGTTACTGAAGCTTTCTTT. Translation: CASSLRDRVTEAFF.